This T cell receptor beta chain derives from a study of beta chain features in type 1 diabetes. The study, taken as a whole, reports: A greater similarity of naive, central memory and Treg TCRB repertoires was seen among patients than among healthy donors. PCR might pick shorter templates more often, in the same way for patients and controls.

Note on this clone: Its specificity is not known. An end of the junction differs from the germline gene, which may be a read error.

cDNA synthesis used the whole RNA isolate, giving expressed TCRB sequences. Assay: immunoSEQ multiplex PCR; the TCRdb copy retains only in-frame clones and omits some. The repertoire consists of over 150,000 clones, with about an eighth occurring once and the leading ten covering roughly 0.6%. The CDR3 runs to 15 residues. Germline V CDR1 and CDR2: SSHAT, FNYEAQ (reference sequence). Sequencing was carried out using central memory CD4+ T cells from blood. This chain joins TRBV7-7 and TRBJ2-1; 10 positions match TRBD2. The receptor was isolated from a woman between 18 and 29 years old in good health. As DNA, the CDR3 is TGTGCTAGCAGCTCCGGGCTAGCGGGAGTAAATGAGCAGTTCTTC. Translated, it gives CASSSGLAGVNEQFF. The full variable domain, completed using reference TRBV7-7 and TRBJ2-1, is GAGVSQSPRYKVTKRGQDVTLRCDPISSHATLYWYQQALGQGPEFLTYFNYEAQPDKSGLPSDRFSAERPEGSISTLTIQRTEQRDSAMYRCASSSGLAGVNEQFFGPGTRLTVL.